This T cell receptor beta chain was identified in a study of blood T cell repertoires in COVID-19. Study summary: Samples of COVID-19 (acute and convalescent) were obtained from the United States, Italy and Spain.

Profiled with immunoSEQ multiplex PCR; TCRdb holds only in-frame clones, not every one. The table lists 390,000 or so clones, 89% of them singletons. This clone was found once. The CDR3 is 15 residues long. The germline V and J ends were trimmed by 0 bases and 3 bases, with 12 bases remaining between them. Looked up from germline, CDR1 is MGHRA and CDR2 is YSYEKL. This clonotype was obtained from a woman aged 25 to 45 with COVID-19, enrolled during active disease. The rearrangement uses TRBV4-1 and TRBJ2-7, with a possible D match to TRBD2 (7 bases). Sequencing input: peripheral blood. This chain's CDR3 is CASSQETGGLYEQYF. The CDR3 bases are TGCGCCAGCAGCCAAGAGACGGGGGGCCTCTACGAGCAGTACTTC.